This entry concerns a single T cell receptor beta chain. Antigen specificity is unknown. These data are taken from a study of CD8+CD57+ T cells in acquired aplastic anemia. Whole-study findings and limits: Around 27 sequences, all CD8+ CDR3, were shared between patients and controls.

Profiling of TCR beta VDJ combinations and CDR3 sequences used genomic DNA as template. TCRdb re-called the reads through MiXCR, storing one row per CDR3 protein. The sample includes 180,000 or so distinct CDR3 sequences, about half seen only once; the top ten take around 2.7%. Trimming cost V 0 bases and J 3 bases, with 8 bases left between them. Germline assignment: CDR1 SGDLS and CDR2 YYNGEE. CDR3 length equals 14 residues. The rearrangement joins TRBV9 to TRBJ2-3, with no clear D. The sample was sorted CD4+, CD8+, or CD8+CD57+ T cells (not recorded which) from PBMCs. The sequence was collected from a human donor in good health. Here the CDR3 DNA reads TGTGCCAGCAGCGTAGGAGGACCGACAGATACGCAGTATTTT. Translating gives CASSVGGPTDTQYF.